This passage covers 7 T cell receptor beta chains from one sample sequenced in a study of T cells in Graves' hyperthyroidism and ophthalmopathy. Researchers amplified the TCR beta CDR3 regions from RNA transcripts. TCR CDR3 underwent first-round RT-PCR with the HTBI primer set. MiXCR, applied by TCRdb to the multiplex PCR reads, yields one record per CDR3 protein. The top ten clones hold 30% to 35% of a sample with a few hundred thousand distinct CDR3 sequences, 15% of them seen once. Sequencing was performed on blood. The receptor source for this set is a woman under 40 with Graves' hyperthyroidism.

This clonotype showed up many times. The chain carries TRBV12-3 or TRBV12-4 and TRBJ2-1, with 8 positions matching TRBD2. The J segment lost 3 bases and the V segment lost 4 bases, leaving 5 bases of the junction unmatched. This CDR3 spans 15 amino acids. The CDR3 loop reads CASSSSGSGYNEQFF. The CDR3 nucleotides read TGTGCCAGCAGTTCCAGCGGGAGTGGCTACAATGAGCAGTTCTTC.

This clonotype has ten or more counts. V and J are TRBV3-1 and TRBJ2-2; TRBD1 agrees at 7 bases. The V segment lost 4 bases and the J segment 5 bases; nucleotides outside the gene matches: 4. CDR1 is LGHDT and CDR2 is YNNKEL in the germline V gene (reference sequence). There are 14 residues in the CDR3. The CDR3 region has the DNA TGTGCCAGCAGCCGACAGGGTGATACCGGGGAGCTGTTTTTT. Its protein product is CASSRQGDTGELFF.

A few counts support this clonotype. The V call is TRBV19, the J call TRBJ2-3; 15 bases are shared with TRBD2. Germline-derived CDR1 and CDR2 are LNHDA and SQIVND (reference sequence). The CDR3 is made up of 17 amino acids. V dropped 5 bases and J dropped 1; count of bases not matched to a gene: 4. The CDR3: CASSRTSGRERTDTQYF. For the CDR3, the DNA is TGTGCCAGTAGTCGGACTAGCGGGAGGGAGCGCACAGATACGCAGTATTTT.

This clonotype has a handful of counts. The V and J genes are TRBV29-1 and TRBJ1-5, with D possibly TRBD1 on 6 matching bases. Trimming took 7 bases from V and 1 from J, leaving 8 bases between them. CDR3 length: 12 residues. Germline-derived CDR1 and CDR2 are SQVTM and ANQGSEA. CDR3: CSAGQSNQPQHF. Here the CDR3 DNA reads TGCAGCGCCGGACAGAGCAATCAGCCCCAGCATTTT.

The chain links TRBV7-9 to TRBJ2-6; 12 nucleotides line up with TRBD2. J lost 4 bases, V lost 4 bases, and 14 bases had no gene match. Germline CDR1 and CDR2: SEHNR and FQNEAQ (reference sequence). This CDR3 spans 20 amino acids. CDR3 DNA sequence: TGTGCCAGCAGCTCCACCCAGTGGACTAGCGGGATCTCCGGGGCCAACGTCCTGACTTTC. Translation gives CASSSTQWTSGISGANVLTF. The entire variable domain, with the rest obtained from reference TRBV7-9 and TRBJ2-6, is as follows: DTGVSQNPRHKITKRGQNVTFRCDPISEHNRLYWYRQTLGQGPEFLTYFQNEAQLEKSRLLSDRFSAERPKGSFSTLEIQRTEQGDSAMYLCASSSTQWTSGISGANVLTFGAGSRLTVL.

The V gene is TRBV19, the J gene TRBJ2-1, with no clear D. Per germline, CDR1 LNHDA and CDR2 SQIVND (reference sequence). The V gene lost 4 bases and the J gene lost 4 bases, with 8 bases spanning the gap. The CDR3 has 13 residues. CDR3 in DNA: TGTGCCAGTAGTAAGGACCGTTACAATGAGCAGTTCTTC. Protein: CASSKDRYNEQFF.

This chain uses TRBV5-6 with TRBJ2-7; the match to TRBD2 covers 10 bases. The CDR3 runs 16 residues. Germline V gene data show CDR1 as SGHDT and CDR2 as YYEEEE. V lost 5 bases, J lost 0 bases, and 8 bases stayed unmatched. The CDR3, as DNA: TGTGCCAGCAGTTCTTGGACTAGCGGACTCTCCTACGAGCAGTACTTC. Translated, it gives CASSSWTSGLSYEQYF.